The rows below give T cell receptor beta chains drawn from one sample of a study of blood T cell repertoires in COVID-19. Libraries were prepared by immunoSEQ multiplex PCR; TCRdb keeps only in-frame clonotypes and omits some of them. Here the sample spans about 220,000 clones, 75% to 90% being singletons. Sequences were obtained from peripheral blood. The receptors come from a man aged 35 to 55 with acute or convalescent COVID-19. The CDR3 runs from the conserved cysteine through the conserved F or W. Fields, in order: D gene, V gene, J gene, clone size, CDR3 protein, CDR3 DNA. A D gene is named only where the DNA matches it firmly. Part of the rows lack a size; the others show once, few, many or a class for expanded clones.

>-|TRBV13|TRBJ2-5|-
CASSVQGRETQYF
TGTGCCAGCAGCGTACAGGGGAGGGAGACCCAGTACTTC
>TRBD2|TRBV9|TRBJ2-1|-
CASSGGPGLAGDSYNEQFF
TGTGCCAGCAGCGGAGGCCCGGGACTAGCGGGCGATTCCTACAATGAGCAGTTCTTC
>TRBD2|TRBV7-2|TRBJ2-7|-
CASSVGLAATYEQYF
TGTGCCAGCAGCGTAGGACTAGCGGCTACCTACGAGCAGTACTTC
>-|TRBV19|TRBJ1-1|-
CASKVWGEGDTEAFF
TGTGCCAGTAAAGTTTGGGGGGAAGGGGACACTGAAGCTTTCTTT
>TRBD2|TRBV7-8|TRBJ2-3|-
CASSLEFSATSGQATSTDTQYF
TGTGCCAGCAGCTTAGAGTTTTCCGCGACTAGCGGACAAGCCACTAGCACAGATACGCAGTATTTT
>-|TRBV5-4|TRBJ1-1|-
CASSFGSTEAFF
TGTGCCAGCAGCTTTGGGAGCACTGAAGCTTTCTTT
>-|TRBV7-6|TRBJ1-2|-
CASREALVCYGYTF
TGTGCCAGCAGGGAGGCGCTGGTTTGCTATGGCTACACCTTC
>TRBD1|TRBV28|TRBJ1-6|few
CASVAQGAYYNSPLHF
TGTGCCAGCGTTGCTCAGGGGGCGTACTATAATTCACCCCTCCACTTT
>TRBD1|TRBV5-5|TRBJ1-1|-
CASSLSWTGSTEAFF
TGTGCCAGCAGCTTGTCGTGGACAGGGTCCACTGAAGCTTTCTTT
>TRBD1|TRBV30|TRBJ2-5|-
CAWSPTGGGETQYF
TGTGCCTGGAGTCCGACAGGGGGCGGGGAGACCCAGTACTTC